This T cell receptor beta chain derives from a study of blood T cell repertoires in COVID-19. Sequencing was performed with immunoSEQ multiplex PCR; in TCRdb, only in-frame clones are kept and a portion is missing. Among 200,000 to 250,000 clones listed, more than 75% were seen once. This CDR3 is 15 amino acids long. The germline gives CDR1 MDHEN, CDR2 SYDVKM. The V end was cut by 6 bases, the J end by 8 bases, with 20 bases between. The chain combines TRBV28 with TRBJ2-1, with a weak D call TRBD1 (7 bases). The receptor's source is a man between 60 and 75 years old who had recovered from COVID-19. Sequenced: peripheral blood. CDR3 nucleotides: TGTGCCAGCAGCGGAGGGGGCGTGTGGTTCGATGAGCAGTTCTTC. This codes for CASSGGGVWFDEQFF.